The 23 T cell receptor beta chains below come from one sample, sequenced in a study of regulatory dendritic cells for organ transplantation. The table came from immunoSEQ multiplex PCR; TCRdb's copy has only in-frame clones and leaves some out. Here the sample spans about 28,000 clones, 82% being singletons. Sample: naive CD8+ T cells from blood. Subset noted: CD45RA+ naive T cells. These TCRs come from a human donor in good health.

This chain connects TRBV11-2 to TRBJ2-3; possible D gene TRBD2, 6 bases. Germline-derived CDR1 and CDR2 are SGHAT and FQNNGV. The germline V and J ends were trimmed by 3 bases and 4 bases, with 8 bases remaining between them. CDR3 length: 13 amino acids. The CDR3 coding sequence is TGTGCCAGCAGCTTCGGGAGTGCAGATACGCAGTATTTT. It translates to CASSFGSADTQYF. Full variable domain (outside the CDR3, taken from reference TRBV11-2 and TRBJ2-3): EAGVAQSPRYKIIEKRQSVAFWCNPISGHATLYWYQQILGQGPKLLIQFQNNGVVDDSQLPKDRFSAERLKGVDSTLKIQPAKLEDSAVYLCASSFGSADTQYFGPGTRLTVL.

This clone has only one observation. V and J are TRBV10-3 and TRBJ2-3, with D perhaps TRBD2 (5 bases). This CDR3 region has 16 residues. Deletions cut 5 bases from V and 4 bases from J, with 19 bases between. Germline loops: CDR1 ENHRY, CDR2 SYGVKD. As DNA, the CDR3 is TGTGCCATCAGTTCTCTGAGATTAGACGGGGCAGATACGCAGTATTTT. Encoded protein: CAISSLRLDGADTQYF.

The V call is TRBV7-9, the J call TRBJ1-2, with D possibly TRBD1 on 5 matching bases. V was clipped by 1 base and J by 0 bases, with 18 bases between them. CDR3 length: 18 residues. CDR1 SEHNR and CDR2 FQNEAQ come from the germline V gene (reference sequence). The CDR3 DNA is TGTGCCAGCAGCTTAGATAGACAGACCGAACTCGCTAACTATGGCTACACCTTC. Translated, it gives CASSLDRQTELANYGYTF.

For the CDR3, the DNA is TGTGCCAGCAGTTACAAAGGGGTGGTTGAAGCTTTCTTT. This codes for CASSYKGVVEAFF. V is TRBV6-6 and J is TRBJ1-1; the D gene is possibly TRBD1 (5 bases). Germline V gene data show CDR1 as MNHNY and CDR2 as SVGAGI (reference sequence). V was shortened by 2 bases and J by 7 bases, with 11 bases between the two germline ends. The CDR3 covers 13 residues.

In nucleotides, the CDR3 is TGTGCCAGTGGGACTAGGGTGCACTCAGATACGCAGTATTTT. It codes for CASGTRVHSDTQYF. V and J are TRBV2 and TRBJ2-3, with 8 nucleotides matching TRBD2. Unmatched junction bases numbered 9, after V lost 9 bases and J lost 4 bases. This CDR3 is built from 14 residues. Per germline, CDR1 SNHLY and CDR2 FYNNEI.

This chain joins TRBV13 and TRBJ1-2; TRBD1 aligns across 7 bases. Trimming at V came to 4 bases and at J to 7 bases, leaving 12 bases not matched to a gene. The CDR3 runs 15 residues. Germline values: CDR1 PRHDT, CDR2 FYEKMQ (reference sequence). The CDR3 DNA sequence: TGTGCCAGCAGCTACGCGCAGGGGGGAGTCCGTGGCTACACCTTC. Protein product: CASSYAQGGVRGYTF. The full variable domain, completed using reference TRBV13 and TRBJ1-2, is AAGVIQSPRHLIKEKRETATLKCYPIPRHDTVYWYQQGPGQDPQFLISFYEKMQSDKGSIPDRFSAQQFSDYHSELNMSSLELGDSALYFCASSYAQGGVRGYTFGSGTRLTVV.

V gene TRBV21-1 combines with J gene TRBJ2-2; the table's D call, TRBD1, was not checked against the DNA. TRBV21-1 is noted as a pseudogene. The CDR3 length is 16 residues. The CDR3 spells CASSKGGQGIGGELFF. CDR3 in DNA: TGTGCCAGCAGCAAGGGCGGACAGGGGATTGGCGGGGAGCTGTTTTTT.

The chain has TRBV27 and TRBJ1-2; tentatively, D is TRBD1 (5 bases). From germline, CDR1 is MNHEY and CDR2 SMNVEV (reference sequence). Trimming removed 2 bases at V and 8 bases at J, with 12 bases between. The CDR3 spans 13 residues. The CDR3 DNA follows: TGTGCCAGCAGTTTAAACGGGGGAACAGGCTACACCTTC. Encoded protein: CASSLNGGTGYTF.

The CDR3 DNA follows: TGTGCCAGCAGTGCATTTGTTAGTGAAGAGACCCAGTACTTC. Its protein product is CASSAFVSEETQYF. The chain joins TRBV9 to TRBJ2-5; D not certain. The germline V gene encodes CDR1 SGDLS and CDR2 YYNGEE. The CDR3 is 14 residues long. V lost 5 bases, J lost 3 bases, and 14 bases lay in between.

This chain connects TRBV28 to TRBJ2-3, with 11 bases fitting TRBD2. This CDR3 spans 14 amino acids. V lost 2 bases, J lost 9 bases, and 4 bases stayed unmatched. The germline gives CDR1 MDHEN, CDR2 SYDVKM. The CDR3 protein is CASSLIAGGRTQYF. CDR3 DNA sequence: TGTGCCAGCAGTTTAATAGCGGGGGGGAGGACGCAGTATTTT.

V is TRBV13 and J is TRBJ1-3, with 10 bases fitting TRBD1. The ends lost 5 bases at V and 6 bases at J; junction bases unmatched: 7. Germline loops: CDR1 PRHDT, CDR2 FYEKMQ (reference sequence). The length of the CDR3 is 15 residues. CDR3 amino acids: CASSPQGQGENTIYF. The CDR3 bases are TGTGCCAGCAGCCCCCAAGGACAGGGGGAAAACACCATATATTTT.

This chain uses TRBV4-3 with TRBJ1-1; D ambiguous. In germline, CDR1 is LGHNA, CDR2 YSLEER. The CDR3 covers 18 residues. V was pared by 0 bases and J by 0 bases, with 17 bases between. The DNA for the CDR3 is TGCGCCAGCAGCCAAGATCGGCCCGGAGGTCTCCTGAACACTGAAGCTTTCTTT. Residues: CASSQDRPGGLLNTEAFF.

This chain connects TRBV7-9 to TRBJ2-7; TRBD1 aligns across 8 bases. CDR1 is SEHNR and CDR2 is FQNEAQ in the germline V gene (reference sequence). This CDR3 region has 13 residues. V was pared by 5 bases and J by 5 bases, with 5 bases of the junction left unmatched. The CDR3 DNA sequence: TGTGCCAGCAGCGCGGACAGGGCAAACGAGCAGTACTTC. It specifies CASSADRANEQYF.

The rearrangement uses TRBV27 and TRBJ1-1; TRBD1 might be the D (6 bases). V dropped 1 base and J dropped 4 bases, with 7 bases sitting between them. This CDR3 has 13 amino acids. The V gene's germline CDR1 is MNHEY and CDR2 SMNVEV (reference sequence). CDR3 residues: CASSLLGGTEAFF. The CDR3 region has the DNA TGTGCCAGCAGTTTATTAGGGGGCACTGAAGCTTTCTTT.

The rearrangement joins TRBV4-3 to TRBJ2-1, with D maybe TRBD2 (6 bases). Germline V lookup: CDR1 LGHNA, CDR2 YSLEER. V shed 1 base and J shed 0 bases, with 16 bases lying between them. This CDR3 has 18 residues. CDR3 coding DNA: TGCGCCAGCAGCCAAGTAGCGGCGCGGCCGAGCTCCTACAATGAGCAGTTCTTC. Encoded protein: CASSQVAARPSSYNEQFF.

V gene TRBV16 combines with J gene TRBJ1-5; TRBD1 agrees at 10 bases. The V gene's germline CDR1 is KGHSY and CDR2 FQNENV. The CDR3 is made up of 17 amino acids. V shed 2 bases, J shed 3 bases, and the junction held 7 bases outside the gene matches. The CDR3 nucleotides read TGTGCCAGCAGCCAACCTGACAGGGGGCACATCAATCAGCCCCAGCATTTT. It is translated as CASSQPDRGHINQPQHF.

The rearrangement joins TRBV12-5 to TRBJ2-7; no definite D call. The CDR3 totals 12 residues. Trimming pared 6 bases from V and 0 bases from J, leaving 6 bases between. Per the germline V gene, CDR1 is LGHNT and CDR2 is FRNRAP. CDR3 residues: CASGTSSYEQYF. The CDR3 nucleotides are TGTGCTAGTGGAACAAGCTCCTACGAGCAGTACTTC.

The rearrangement links TRBV11-2 to TRBJ2-3, with D uncertain. V was shortened by 3 bases and J by 5 bases, with 3 bases between the two germline ends. This CDR3 is built from 11 residues. Germline V lookup: CDR1 SGHAT, CDR2 FQNNGV. As DNA, the CDR3 is TGTGCCAGCAGCTTCGGAGATACGCAGTATTTT. Protein product: CASSFGDTQYF.

This chain links TRBV29-1 with TRBJ1-2; tentatively, D is TRBD1 (5 bases). The CDR3 is made up of 10 amino acids. Trimming took off 5 bases at V and 8 bases at J, with 9 bases between the two ends. Germline lookup yields CDR1 SQVTM and CDR2 ANQGSEA. CDR3 DNA: TGCAGCGTTCAGGGTCGGGGCTACACCTTC. Its protein is CSVQGRGYTF.

The chain employs TRBV7-2 and TRBJ2-3; 10 bases match TRBD2. This CDR3 contains 19 residues. J was trimmed by 2 bases and V by 6 bases; bases with no gene match: 17. The V gene's germline CDR1 is SGHTA and CDR2 FQGNSA. The CDR3 nucleotides are TGTGCCAGCAGTTCCGGGAGTACACTAGCGGGGATAGACACAGATACGCAGTATTTT. This gives the protein CASSSGSTLAGIDTDTQYF.

J is TRBJ1-3 and V is TRBV7-6; tentative D call: TRBD1 (6 bases). Deletions cut 3 bases from V and 0 bases from J, with 6 bases between. The CDR3 is 14 residues long. Germline loops: CDR1 SGHVS, CDR2 FNYEAQ. As DNA, the CDR3 is TGTGCCAGCAGCTTGGACAGCTCTGGAAACACCATATATTTT. As protein: CASSLDSSGNTIYF.

V usage is TRBV7-2 and J usage is TRBJ2-3, with 9 bases fitting TRBD2. V lost 5 bases to trimming and J lost 5 bases; unmatched junction nucleotides: 8. CDR3 size: 15 residues. Germline V gene data show CDR1 as SGHTA and CDR2 as FQGNSA. The CDR3 spells CASSTTSGSGDTQYF. The DNA of the CDR3 is TGTGCCAGCAGCACCACTAGCGGGTCAGGAGATACGCAGTATTTT.

This clone was seen a few times. This chain connects TRBV9 to TRBJ1-6; D is unclear. Trimming shortened V by 4 bases and J by 6 bases, and 8 bases separated the two germline ends. CDR1 is SGDLS and CDR2 is YYNGEE in the germline V gene. The CDR3 has 13 amino acids. As DNA, the CDR3 is TGTGCCAGCAGCTTCCGTCTTAATTCACCCCTCCACTTT. Amino acid sequence: CASSFRLNSPLHF.